This passage covers 31 T cell receptor beta chains from one sample sequenced in a study of PD-L1 blockade in urothelial cancer. The protocol was immunoSEQ multiplex PCR, while the TCRdb copy is restricted to in-frame clones and leaves out a portion. The data contain 65,000 to 85,000 clones, approximately 90% of them singletons. Time point denoted: peripheral blood 6 weeks after treatment start. The sequencing here drew on PBMCs, taken around atezolizumab (anti-PD-L1) treatment. These receptors were collected from a woman aged 80 or over with urothelial cancer.

In this sample, this clone turned up once. V and J are TRBV27 and TRBJ2-1; D perhaps matches TRBD2 (6 bases). This CDR3 is built from 16 residues. The V end was cut by 5 bases, the J end by 4 bases, with 18 bases between. Germline V gives CDR1 MNHEY, CDR2 SMNVEV (reference sequence). The CDR3 DNA reads as TGTGCCAGCAGTACCCCCCGGGGGTGGGAATACAATGAGCAGTTCTTC. Translation: CASSTPRGWEYNEQFF.

This chain links TRBV6-1 with TRBJ1-4; 10 bases match TRBD1. V gave up 7 bases and J gave up 6 bases; unmatched junction bases: 8. The CDR3 covers 15 residues. Germline lookup yields CDR1 MNHNS and CDR2 SASEGT. Written as DNA, the CDR3 is TGTGCCAGCATTCAAGGGGGACAGGGGTATGAAAAACTGTTTTTT. As protein: CASIQGGQGYEKLFF.

V is TRBV10-2 and J is TRBJ1-5; D perhaps matches TRBD1 (6 bases). Germline V CDR1 and CDR2: WSHSY, SAAADI. V lost 6 bases to trimming and J lost 4 bases, with 16 bases between them. The CDR3 totals 15 residues. The DNA of the CDR3 is TGCGCCAGCAGCGACTACCGACAGGTGAATCAGCCCCAGCATTTT. Translating gives CASSDYRQVNQPQHF.

This clone came up a few times. The rearrangement joins TRBV5-1 to TRBJ2-2; 7 nucleotides agree with TRBD1. V lost 4 bases, J lost 6 bases, and 6 bases stayed unmatched. The V gene's germline CDR1 is SGHRS and CDR2 YFSETQ. CDR3 length: 14 residues. CDR3 nucleotides: TGCGCCAGCAGCGGAGACAGGGTTGCCGGGGAGCTGTTTTTT. It specifies CASSGDRVAGELFF.

The gene calls are TRBV23-1 and TRBJ2-2; a weak D match, TRBD2 (5 bases). TRBV23-1 is an ORF; its function is uncertain. The CDR3 has 19 residues. The V gene lost 3 bases and the J gene lost 0 bases, with 20 bases spanning the gap. The CDR3 coding sequence is TGCGCCAGCAGTCACCGATCCCTTTTAGTAGCGCCGAACACCGGGGAGCTGTTTTTT. Encoded protein: CASSHRSLLVAPNTGELFF.

V gene TRBV18 combines with J gene TRBJ2-5, with 7 bases fitting TRBD1. CDR3 length: 13 amino acids. Unmatched junction bases numbered 1, after V lost 3 bases and J lost 3 bases. CDR1 is KGHSH and CDR2 is LQKENI in the germline V gene. The CDR3 is CASSPGTEETQYF. The CDR3, as DNA: TGTGCCAGCTCACCGGGGACAGAAGAGACCCAGTACTTC.

This clone has just one count. This sequence joins TRBV11-2 and TRBJ2-6; tentative D call: TRBD2 (5 bases). The CDR3 has 15 amino acids. V gave up 2 bases and J gave up 4 bases, with 9 bases separating them. The germline gives CDR1 SGHAT, CDR2 FQNNGV. CDR3 protein: CASSLRADGANVLTF. CDR3 coding DNA: TGTGCCAGCAGCTTAAGAGCGGACGGGGCCAACGTCCTGACTTTC.

This chain links TRBV7-3 with TRBJ2-1; TRBD2 agrees at 11 bases. J was trimmed by 0 bases and V by 4 bases; bases with no gene match: 11. The germline CDR1 and CDR2 sequences are SGHTA and FQGTGA. The CDR3 totals 19 residues. Here the CDR3 reads CASSSRGSGRDSSYNEQFF. The CDR3 bases are TGTGCCAGCAGCTCTCGAGGTAGCGGGAGGGATAGCTCCTACAATGAGCAGTTCTTC.

In nucleotides, the CDR3 is TGTGCCAGTACTAGGACAGGAGGAGAGCAGTACTTC. Amino acids: CASTRTGGEQYF. The chain joins TRBV7-2 to TRBJ2-7, with 7 nucleotides matching TRBD1. The V segment lost 9 bases and the J segment 7 bases; nucleotides outside the gene matches: 9. The CDR3 has 12 residues. CDR1 and CDR2 (germline): SGHTA, FQGNSA.

The chain uses TRBV19 and TRBJ1-2; D gene uncertain. The V and J ends lost 6 bases and 7 bases respectively, with 9 bases between them. Germline CDR1 is LNHDA and CDR2 is SQIVND (reference sequence). The CDR3 spans 11 residues. The CDR3 nucleotides read TGTGCCAGTAGATTCGCTAGTGGCTACACCTTC. This sequence encodes CASRFASGYTF. Variable domain in full (rest from reference TRBV19 and TRBJ1-2): DGGITQSPKYLFRKEGQNVTLSCEQNLNHDAMYWYRQDPGQGLRLIYYSQIVNDFQKGDIAEGYSVSREKKESFPLTVTSAQKNPTAFYLCASRFASGYTFGSGTRLTVV.

V is TRBV5-4 and J is TRBJ2-3; 9 nucleotides agree with TRBD2. V was clipped by 1 base and J by 3 bases; unmatched bases: 6. CDR1 is SGHNT, CDR2 YYREEE, per germline (reference sequence). CDR3 size: 16 residues. In DNA form, the CDR3 reads TGTGCCAGCAGCTTGCAGGCGGGAGGGCGGACAGATACGCAGTATTTT. Its translation: CASSLQAGGRTDTQYF. The variable domain in full, with the rest retrieved from reference TRBV5-4 and TRBJ2-3, is ETGVTQSPTHLIKTRGQQVTLRCSSQSGHNTVSWYQQALGQGPQFIFQYYREEENGRGNFPPRFSGLQFPNYSSELNVNALELDDSALYLCASSLQAGGRTDTQYFGPGTRLTVL.

The chain joins TRBV28 to TRBJ1-5; no clear D. CDR1 MDHEN and CDR2 SYDVKM come from the germline V gene. Trimming shortened V by 5 bases and J by 6 bases, and 8 bases separated the two germline ends. This CDR3 is 12 amino acids long. The CDR3 loop is CASSMSFQPQHF. CDR3 coding DNA: TGTGCCAGCAGTATGAGCTTTCAGCCCCAGCATTTT. Using reference TRBV28 and TRBJ1-5 for the parts outside the CDR3, the full variable domain is DVKVTQSSRYLVKRTGEKVFLECVQDMDHENMFWYRQDPGLGLRLIYFSYDVKMKEKGDIPEGYSVSREKKERFSLILESASTNQTSMYLCASSMSFQPQHFGDGTRLSIL.

This chain joins TRBV11-2 and TRBJ2-1, with D uncertain. Germline assignment: CDR1 SGHAT and CDR2 FQNNGV. The CDR3 sequence is 14 residues long. V was shortened by 6 bases and J by 0 bases, with 9 bases between the two germline ends. This CDR3 reads CASRNPSSYNEQFF. DNA for the CDR3: TGTGCCAGCAGAAACCCTAGCTCCTACAATGAGCAGTTCTTC.

The chain combines TRBV20-1 with TRBJ2-3; D not resolved. With 5 bases removed from V and 5 bases from J, the gap between germline ends came to 8 bases. The CDR3 spans 11 residues. Germline CDR1 and CDR2: DFQATT and SNEGSKA (reference sequence). CDR3 sequence (DNA): TGCAGTGCTCCGGTTGGAGATACGCAGTATTTT. Protein: CSAPVGDTQYF.

The V gene is TRBV19, the J gene TRBJ2-1; 14 bases agree with TRBD2. Per the germline V gene, CDR1 is LNHDA and CDR2 is SQIVND (reference sequence). The V segment lost 3 bases and the J segment 8 bases; nucleotides outside the gene matches: 3. This CDR3 is built from 15 residues. CDR3 DNA: TGTGCCAGTAGTATGGGGACTAGCGGGAGCTATGAGCAGTTCTTC. Translation: CASSMGTSGSYEQFF.

The chain has TRBV30 and TRBJ1-2; D not certain. The V gene lost 1 base and the J gene lost 6 bases, with 9 bases spanning the gap. The CDR3 contains 12 residues. The V gene's germline CDR1 is GTSNPN and CDR2 SVGIG (reference sequence). The CDR3 sequence: CAWSESSDGYTF. The CDR3 DNA reads as TGTGCCTGGAGTGAGTCATCAGATGGCTACACCTTC. The whole variable domain, remainder taken from reference TRBV30 and TRBJ1-2, is SQTIHQWPATLVQPVGSPLSLECTVEGTSNPNLYWYRQAAGRGLQLLFYSVGIGQISSEVPQNLSASRPQDRQFILSSKKLLLSDSGFYLCAWSESSDGYTFGSGTRLTVV.

The chain has TRBV30 and TRBJ1-4; a possible D gene is TRBD1 (6 bases). V lost 5 bases, J lost 5 bases, and 15 bases lay in between. The CDR3 consists of 14 residues. Germline CDR1 reads GTSNPN; CDR2 reads SVGIG (reference sequence). The CDR3 nucleotides read TGTGCCTGGGACACCGGGACACGAAATGAAAAACTGTTTTTT. As protein: CAWDTGTRNEKLFF.

This rearrangement joins TRBV9 to TRBJ1-2, with D maybe TRBD1 (5 bases). Germline values: CDR1 SGDLS, CDR2 YYNGEE. This CDR3 region has 17 residues. The ends were cut back, 3 bases at V and 4 bases at J, with 22 bases in the middle. CDR3 residues: CASSATIQDGYGYGYTF. CDR3 nucleotides: TGTGCCAGCAGCGCCACGATACAGGACGGCTATGGCTATGGCTACACCTTC.

The chain has TRBV4-2 and TRBJ2-5, with 7 bases aligning to TRBD1. Germline V CDR1 and CDR2: LGHNA, YNFKEQ. The CDR3 extends over 14 amino acids. The V segment lost 1 base and the J segment 5 bases; nucleotides outside the gene matches: 4. CDR3 sequence (DNA): TGTGCCAGCAGCCAAGCCGGGACAGTCGAGACCCAGTACTTC. Its protein product is CASSQAGTVETQYF.

This chain links TRBV27 with TRBJ2-1, with D possibly TRBD2 on 6 matching bases. Deletions cut 10 bases from V and 1 base from J, with 20 bases between. The CDR3 loop spans 16 amino acids. Germline CDR1 MNHEY, CDR2 SMNVEV (reference sequence). As DNA, the CDR3 is TGTGCCACTAGGCGTGCCGGGAGCACGTCCTACAATGAGCAGTTCTTC. Translated: CATRRAGSTSYNEQFF.

The chain couples TRBV6-1 to TRBJ2-2; D remains ambiguous. V was cut by 6 bases and J by 8 bases, with 7 bases left in between. The CDR3 loop spans 11 amino acids. Germline CDR1 reads MNHNS; CDR2 reads SASEGT. CDR3 nucleotide sequence: TGTGCCAGCAGCCGAGTTGGGGAGCTGTTTTTT. This gives the protein CASSRVGELFF.

The chain carries TRBV5-1 and TRBJ2-2; the D gene is possibly TRBD2 (5 bases). This CDR3 has 19 amino acids. Germline CDR1 SGHRS, CDR2 YFSETQ. V shed 0 bases and J shed 1 base, with 19 bases lying between them. The CDR3 DNA reads as TGCGCCAGCAGCTTGGATAGGTCGGCGGGTAACTTGAACACCGGGGAGCTGTTTTTT. Translating it yields CASSLDRSAGNLNTGELFF.

The chain employs TRBV6-5 and TRBJ2-2; 8 bases fit TRBD1. Per germline, CDR1 MNHEY and CDR2 SVGAGI. The CDR3 sequence is 15 residues long. V trimming: 7 bases; J trimming: 7 bases; junction bases outside the gene matches: 11. CDR3 coding DNA: TGTGCCAGCACCATTCACAGGGGGATGATCGGGGAGCTGTTTTTT. This encodes CASTIHRGMIGELFF.

The V gene is TRBV4-2, the J gene TRBJ2-1; 8 positions match TRBD1. V lost 0 bases to trimming and J lost 0 bases; unmatched junction nucleotides: 10. Germline-derived CDR1 and CDR2 are LGHNA and YNFKEQ. This CDR3 has 19 amino acids. The CDR3 DNA follows: TGTGCCAGCAGCCAAGATCTCGGGGACAGGAAAAACTCCTACAATGAGCAGTTCTTC. It yields the protein CASSQDLGDRKNSYNEQFF.

CDR3 amino acids: CASSLTPVDGYEQYF. CDR3 bases: TGTGCCAGCAGCTTAACGCCGGTCGATGGCTACGAGCAGTACTTC. The chain joins TRBV7-3 to TRBJ2-7, with no clear D. The CDR3 is 15 residues long. The germline gives CDR1 SGHTA, CDR2 FQGTGA. Trimming left V 0 bases short and J 3 bases short, with 12 bases between.

The chain carries TRBV30 and TRBJ1-1, with TRBD1 as a possible D gene (5 bases). This CDR3 has 13 residues. Germline CDR1 is GTSNPN and CDR2 is SVGIG (reference sequence). Trimming pared 5 bases from V and 4 bases from J, leaving 14 bases between. The CDR3, as DNA: TGTGCCTGGGGGATGGGGGGGGGCACTGAAGCTTTCTTT. Translating it yields CAWGMGGGTEAFF.

J is TRBJ2-5 and V is TRBV19; 11 bases align to TRBD2. This CDR3 region has 17 residues. Germline values: CDR1 LNHDA, CDR2 SQIVND (reference sequence). V lost 4 bases and J lost 2; bases outside the gene matches: 9. The CDR3, as DNA: TGTGCCAGTAGTACTAGCGGGAGGTGGGGTCTACAAGAGACCCAGTACTTC. Translated, it gives CASSTSGRWGLQETQYF. Complete variable domain (other parts from reference TRBV19 and TRBJ2-5): DGGITQSPKYLFRKEGQNVTLSCEQNLNHDAMYWYRQDPGQGLRLIYYSQIVNDFQKGDIAEGYSVSREKKESFPLTVTSAQKNPTAFYLCASSTSGRWGLQETQYFGPGTRLLVL.

The chain recombines TRBV5-1 with TRBJ2-1; 16 bases agree with TRBD2. The CDR3 is made up of 16 amino acids. The J segment lost 8 bases and the V segment lost 4 bases, leaving 6 bases of the junction unmatched. Looked up from germline, CDR1 is SGHRS and CDR2 is YFSETQ. The CDR3 DNA reads as TGCGCCAGCAGCCGTACCGGGACTAGCGGGAGGGATGAGCAGTTCTTC. Amino acids: CASSRTGTSGRDEQFF.

The chain has TRBV27 and TRBJ2-5, with TRBD2 identical over 8 bases. Germline CDR1 is MNHEY and CDR2 is SMNVEV (reference sequence). Losses at the gene ends were 3 bases for V and 1 base for J; bases not matched to a gene: 4. This CDR3 is built from 15 residues. This CDR3 reads CASSFRREGQETQYF. CDR3 DNA sequence: TGTGCCAGCAGTTTCCGACGGGAGGGCCAAGAGACCCAGTACTTC.

The rearrangement uses TRBV27 and TRBJ1-3; D gene unclear. The V gene's germline CDR1 is MNHEY and CDR2 SMNVEV (reference sequence). CDR3 length: 11 residues. In nucleotides, the CDR3 is TGTGCGGCGGGGACTGGAAACACCATATATTTT. Translating it yields CAAGTGNTIYF.

J is TRBJ1-4 and V is TRBV5-4; D call uncertain. The CDR3 runs to 17 residues. The V gene lost 0 bases and the J gene lost 0 bases, with 12 bases spanning the gap. Germline lookup yields CDR1 SGHNT and CDR2 YYREEE (reference sequence). The CDR3 loop is CASSLAGRFATNEKLFF. Here the CDR3 DNA reads TGTGCCAGCAGCTTGGCCGGCAGGTTTGCAACTAATGAAAAACTGTTTTTT.